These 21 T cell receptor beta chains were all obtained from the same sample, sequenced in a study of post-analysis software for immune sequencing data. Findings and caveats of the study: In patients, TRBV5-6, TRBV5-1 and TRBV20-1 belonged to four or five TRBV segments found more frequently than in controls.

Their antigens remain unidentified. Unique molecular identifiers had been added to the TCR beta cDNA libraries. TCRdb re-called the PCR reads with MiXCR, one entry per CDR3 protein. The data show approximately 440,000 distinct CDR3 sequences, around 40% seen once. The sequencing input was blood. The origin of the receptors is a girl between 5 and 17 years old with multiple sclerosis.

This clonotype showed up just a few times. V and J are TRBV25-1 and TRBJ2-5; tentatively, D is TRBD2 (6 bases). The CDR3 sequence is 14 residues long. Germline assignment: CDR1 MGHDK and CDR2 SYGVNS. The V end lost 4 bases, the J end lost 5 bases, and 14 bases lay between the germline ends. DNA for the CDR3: TGTGCCAGCAGTGTGCCGGGAGCCGGGGAGACCCAGTACTTC. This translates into CASSVPGAGETQYF.

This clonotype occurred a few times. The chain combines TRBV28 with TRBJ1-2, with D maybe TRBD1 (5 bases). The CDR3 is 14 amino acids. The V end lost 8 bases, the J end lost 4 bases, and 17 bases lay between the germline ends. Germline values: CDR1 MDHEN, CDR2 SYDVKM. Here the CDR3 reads CASSREAGIYGYTF. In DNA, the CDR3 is TGTGCCAGCTCCCGGGAGGCAGGGATCTATGGCTACACCTTC.

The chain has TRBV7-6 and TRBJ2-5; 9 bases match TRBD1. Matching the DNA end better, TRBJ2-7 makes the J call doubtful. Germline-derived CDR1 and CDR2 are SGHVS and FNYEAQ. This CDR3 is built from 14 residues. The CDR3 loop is CASRAGTGQNEQYF. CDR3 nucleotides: TGTGCCAGCAGGGCCGGGACAGGGCAAAACGAGCAGTACTTC.

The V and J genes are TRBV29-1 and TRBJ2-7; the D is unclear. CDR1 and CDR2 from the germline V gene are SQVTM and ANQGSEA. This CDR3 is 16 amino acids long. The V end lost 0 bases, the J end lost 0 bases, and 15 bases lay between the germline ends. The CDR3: CSVEDRRHASSYEQYF. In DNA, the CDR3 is TGCAGCGTTGAAGATCGCCGACACGCGAGCTCCTACGAGCAGTACTTC.

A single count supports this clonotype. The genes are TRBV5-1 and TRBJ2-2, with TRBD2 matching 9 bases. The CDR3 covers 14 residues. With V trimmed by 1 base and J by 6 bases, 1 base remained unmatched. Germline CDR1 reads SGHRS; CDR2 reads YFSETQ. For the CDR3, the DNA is TGCGCCAGCAGCTTGCTAGCGGGATCCGGGGAGCTGTTTTTT. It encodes CASSLLAGSGELFF.

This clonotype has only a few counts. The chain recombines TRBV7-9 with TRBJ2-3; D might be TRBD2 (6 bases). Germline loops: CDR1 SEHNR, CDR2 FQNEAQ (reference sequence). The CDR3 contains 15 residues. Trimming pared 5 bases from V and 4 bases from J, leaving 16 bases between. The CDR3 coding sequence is TGTGCCAGCAGCCCAAAACGGGAGATGGCAGATACGCAGTATTTT. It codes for CASSPKREMADTQYF.

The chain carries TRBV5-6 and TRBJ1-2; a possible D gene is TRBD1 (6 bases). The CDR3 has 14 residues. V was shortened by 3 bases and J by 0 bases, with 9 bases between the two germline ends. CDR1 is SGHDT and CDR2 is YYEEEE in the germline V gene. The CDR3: CASSYGQSNYGYTF. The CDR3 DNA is TGTGCCAGCAGCTATGGACAGTCTAACTATGGCTACACCTTC.

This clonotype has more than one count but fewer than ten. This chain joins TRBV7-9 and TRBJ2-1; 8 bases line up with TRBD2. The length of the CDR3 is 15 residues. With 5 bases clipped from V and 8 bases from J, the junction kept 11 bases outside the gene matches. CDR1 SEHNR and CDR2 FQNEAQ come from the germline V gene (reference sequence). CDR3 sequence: CASSPLFGRVDEQFF. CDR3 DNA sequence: TGTGCCAGCAGCCCCCTTTTCGGGAGGGTTGATGAGCAGTTCTTC.

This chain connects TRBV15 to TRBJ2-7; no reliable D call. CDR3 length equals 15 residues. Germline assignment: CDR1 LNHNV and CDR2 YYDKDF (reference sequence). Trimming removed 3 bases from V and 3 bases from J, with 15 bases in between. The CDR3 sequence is CATSREWVVGYEQYF. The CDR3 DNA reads TGTGCCACCAGCAGGGAGTGGGTTGTGGGCTACGAGCAGTACTTC.

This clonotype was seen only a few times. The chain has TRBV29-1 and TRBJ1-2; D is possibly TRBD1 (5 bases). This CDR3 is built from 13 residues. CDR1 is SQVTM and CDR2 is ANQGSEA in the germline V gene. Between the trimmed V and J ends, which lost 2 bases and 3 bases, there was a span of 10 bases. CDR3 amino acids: CSVELARDYGYTF. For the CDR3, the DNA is TGCAGCGTTGAATTAGCCAGGGACTATGGCTACACCTTC.

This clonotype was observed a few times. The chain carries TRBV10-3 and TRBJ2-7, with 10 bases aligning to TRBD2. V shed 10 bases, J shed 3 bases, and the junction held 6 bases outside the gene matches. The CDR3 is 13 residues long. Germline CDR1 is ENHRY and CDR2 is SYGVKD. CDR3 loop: CATLPSGSYEQYF. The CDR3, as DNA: TGTGCCACCCTCCCTAGCGGGAGCTACGAGCAGTACTTC.

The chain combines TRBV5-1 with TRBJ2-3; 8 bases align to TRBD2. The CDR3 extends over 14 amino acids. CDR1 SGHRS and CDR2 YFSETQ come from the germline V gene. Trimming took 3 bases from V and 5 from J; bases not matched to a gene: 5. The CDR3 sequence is CASSSGLAEDTQYF. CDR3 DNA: TGCGCCAGCAGCTCAGGACTAGCAGAAGATACGCAGTATTTT.

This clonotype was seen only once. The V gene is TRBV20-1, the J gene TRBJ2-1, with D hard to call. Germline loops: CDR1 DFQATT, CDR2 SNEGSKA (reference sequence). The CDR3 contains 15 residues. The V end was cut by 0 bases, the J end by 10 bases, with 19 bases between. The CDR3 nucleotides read TGCAGTGCTAGAGATCTCGACTTGAGCTCCTACGAGCAGTTCTTC. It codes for CSARDLDLSSYEQFF.

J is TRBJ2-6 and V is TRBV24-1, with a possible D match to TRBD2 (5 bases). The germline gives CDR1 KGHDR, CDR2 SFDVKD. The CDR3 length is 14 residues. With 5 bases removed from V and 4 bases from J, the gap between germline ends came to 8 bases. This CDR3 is CATSAGVGANVLTF. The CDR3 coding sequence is TGTGCCACCAGTGCCGGGGTCGGGGCCAACGTCCTGACTTTC.

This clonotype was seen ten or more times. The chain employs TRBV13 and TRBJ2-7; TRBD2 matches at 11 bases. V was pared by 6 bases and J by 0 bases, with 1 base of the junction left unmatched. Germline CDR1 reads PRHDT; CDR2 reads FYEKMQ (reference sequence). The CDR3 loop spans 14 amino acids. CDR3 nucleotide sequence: TGTGCCAGCAGAACTAGCGGGAGCTCCTACGAGCAGTACTTC. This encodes CASRTSGSSYEQYF.

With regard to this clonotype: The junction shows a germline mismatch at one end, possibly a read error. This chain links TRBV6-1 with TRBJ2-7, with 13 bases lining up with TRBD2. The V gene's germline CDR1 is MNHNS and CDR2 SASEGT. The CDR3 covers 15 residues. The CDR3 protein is CASSEGLAGGYERYF. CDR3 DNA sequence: TGTGCCAGCAGTGAAGGACTAGCGGGAGGCTACGAGCGGTACTTC.

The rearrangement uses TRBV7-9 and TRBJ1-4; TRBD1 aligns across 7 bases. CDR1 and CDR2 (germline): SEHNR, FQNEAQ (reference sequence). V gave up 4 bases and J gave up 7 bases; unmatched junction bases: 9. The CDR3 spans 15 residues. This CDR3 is CASSSGQFLSEKLFF. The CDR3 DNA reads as TGTGCCAGCAGCTCGGGACAGTTCCTAAGTGAAAAACTGTTTTTT. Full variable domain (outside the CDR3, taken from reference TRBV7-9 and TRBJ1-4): DTGVSQNPRHKITKRGQNVTFRCDPISEHNRLYWYRQTLGQGPEFLTYFQNEAQLEKSRLLSDRFSAERPKGSFSTLEIQRTEQGDSAMYLCASSSGQFLSEKLFFGSGTQLSVL.

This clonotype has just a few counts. The CDR3 sequence: CSVGKRGYNEQFF. CDR3 DNA sequence: TGCAGCGTTGGCAAGCGGGGGTACAATGAGCAGTTCTTC. The chain is built from TRBV29-1 and TRBJ2-1; 8 bases are a match to TRBD2. Germline assignment: CDR1 SQVTM and CDR2 ANQGSEA. V shed 4 bases, J shed 4 bases, and the junction held 3 bases outside the gene matches. CDR3 length: 13 amino acids.

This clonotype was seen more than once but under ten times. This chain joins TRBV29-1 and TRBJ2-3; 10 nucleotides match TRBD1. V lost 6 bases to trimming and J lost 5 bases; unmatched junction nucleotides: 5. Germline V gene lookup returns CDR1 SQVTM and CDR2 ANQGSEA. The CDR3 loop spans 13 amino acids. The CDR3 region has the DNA TGCAGCGTCCGGGACAGGGGCCTAGATACGCAGTATTTT. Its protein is CSVRDRGLDTQYF.

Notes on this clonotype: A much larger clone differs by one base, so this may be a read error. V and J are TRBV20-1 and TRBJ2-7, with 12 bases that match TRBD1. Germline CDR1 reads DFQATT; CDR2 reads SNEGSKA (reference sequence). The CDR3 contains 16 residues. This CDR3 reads CSARDPLGTGGYERYF. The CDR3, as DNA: TGCAGTGCTAGAGATCCCCTAGGGACAGGGGGCTACGAGCGGTACTTC.

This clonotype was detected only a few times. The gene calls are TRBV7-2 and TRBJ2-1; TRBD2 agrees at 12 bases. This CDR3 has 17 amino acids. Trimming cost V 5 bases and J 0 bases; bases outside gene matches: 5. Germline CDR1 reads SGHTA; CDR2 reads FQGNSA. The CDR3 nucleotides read TGTGCCAGCAGCCTTGGACTAGCGGGAAACTCCTACAATGAGCAGTTCTTC. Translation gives CASSLGLAGNSYNEQFF.